This paragraph reports one T cell receptor (beta chain). The PCR had 60 Vbeta and 13 Jbeta primers. The table came from immunoSEQ multiplex PCR; TCRdb's copy has only in-frame clones and leaves some out. The sample has 110,000 to 150,000 clones; 82% are singletons. This specimen comes from a study of cytomegalovirus exposure and HLA in healthy donors. The trim removed 0 bases at V and 5 bases at J, leaving 4 bases unmatched. The CDR3 is made up of 14 amino acids. CDR1 is MNHEY and CDR2 is SMNVEV in the germline V gene (reference sequence). Sequencing was carried out using PBMCs. This receptor was taken from a woman in her sixties or seventies in good health and CMV-seropositive. The chain recombines TRBV27 with TRBJ2-7; 7 positions match TRBD1. The CDR3 sequence: CASSLSGRGNEQYF. DNA of the CDR3: TGTGCCAGCAGTTTATCCGGCAGGGGGAACGAGCAGTACTTC.